This T cell receptor (beta chain) was retrieved from a study of blood T cell repertoires in COVID-19. Overall study: Samples of COVID-19 (acute and convalescent) were obtained from the United States, Italy and Spain. PBMCs, B-cell-depleted T cells, or T cells were the source of the cDNA or gDNA that made up the material.

This clone was observed once. Original handling: Estimation of nucleated cell counts relied on the amplification of reference gene primers. Only in-frame clones appear in the TCRdb table, and some are missing; sequencing was by immunoSEQ multiplex PCR. V and J calls and clone size come straight from that table; D and trimming were deduced from the DNA. The table includes more than 110,000 clones, around 78% detected once. The receptor was isolated from a woman aged 80 or over with active or convalescent COVID-19. Specimen: peripheral blood.

The chain's CDR3 is CASSPAGGRSEAFF. CDR3 DNA: TGTGCCAGCAGCCCCGCGGGGGGCAGGTCTGAAGCTTTCTTT. The chain has TRBV7-3 and TRBJ1-1; the D gene is possibly TRBD1 (6 bases). The CDR3 is 14 amino acids. From germline, CDR1 is SGHTA and CDR2 FQGTGA. V was trimmed by 5 bases and J by 6 bases, leaving 16 bases between them.